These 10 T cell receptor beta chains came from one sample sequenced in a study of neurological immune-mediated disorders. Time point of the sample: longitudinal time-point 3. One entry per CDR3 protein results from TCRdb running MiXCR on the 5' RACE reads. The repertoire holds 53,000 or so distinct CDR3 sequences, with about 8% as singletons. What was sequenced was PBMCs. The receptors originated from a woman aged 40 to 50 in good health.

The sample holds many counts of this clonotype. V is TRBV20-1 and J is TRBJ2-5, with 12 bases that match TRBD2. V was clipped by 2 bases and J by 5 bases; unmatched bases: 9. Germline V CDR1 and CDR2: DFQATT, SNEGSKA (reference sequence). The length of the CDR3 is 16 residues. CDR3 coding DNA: TGCAGTGCTAGATCTCTAGCGGGGGGGCCCTTGGAGACCCAGTACTTC. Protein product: CSARSLAGGPLETQYF.

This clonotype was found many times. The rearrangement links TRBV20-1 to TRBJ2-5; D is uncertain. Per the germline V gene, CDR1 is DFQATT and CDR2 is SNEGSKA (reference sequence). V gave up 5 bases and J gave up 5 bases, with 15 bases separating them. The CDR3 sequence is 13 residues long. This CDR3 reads CSAPKATAETQYF. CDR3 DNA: TGCAGTGCTCCTAAGGCTACTGCTGAGACCCAGTACTTC.

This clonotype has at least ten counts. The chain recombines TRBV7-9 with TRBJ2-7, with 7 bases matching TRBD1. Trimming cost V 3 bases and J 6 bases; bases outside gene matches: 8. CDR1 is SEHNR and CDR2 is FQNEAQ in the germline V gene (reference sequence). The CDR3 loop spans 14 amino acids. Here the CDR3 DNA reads TGTGCCAGCAGCTTCCCAGGGACAGCGCTCGAGCAGTACTTC. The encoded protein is CASSFPGTALEQYF.

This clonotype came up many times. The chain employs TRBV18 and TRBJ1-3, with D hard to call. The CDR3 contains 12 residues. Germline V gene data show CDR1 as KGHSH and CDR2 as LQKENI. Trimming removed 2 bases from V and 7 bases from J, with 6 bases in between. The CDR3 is CASSPAGNTIYF. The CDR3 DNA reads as TGTGCCAGCTCACCAGCGGGTAACACCATATATTTT.

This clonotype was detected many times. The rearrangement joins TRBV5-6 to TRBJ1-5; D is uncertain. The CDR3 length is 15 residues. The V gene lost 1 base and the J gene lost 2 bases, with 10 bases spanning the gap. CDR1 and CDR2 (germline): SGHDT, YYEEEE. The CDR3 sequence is CASSLSWAGNQPQHF. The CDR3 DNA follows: TGTGCCAGCAGCTTGTCGTGGGCGGGCAATCAGCCCCAGCATTTT.

Here the CDR3 DNA reads TGTGCCAGCAGGCCAAGGTTGGGTCAGGTCGGCAATGAGCAGTTCTTC. Translating gives CASRPRLGQVGNEQFF. The gene calls are TRBV2 and TRBJ2-1, with unresolved D. The germline V gene has CDR1 SNHLY and CDR2 FYNNEI. V was clipped by 6 bases and J by 6 bases, with 21 bases between them. The length of the CDR3 is 16 residues.

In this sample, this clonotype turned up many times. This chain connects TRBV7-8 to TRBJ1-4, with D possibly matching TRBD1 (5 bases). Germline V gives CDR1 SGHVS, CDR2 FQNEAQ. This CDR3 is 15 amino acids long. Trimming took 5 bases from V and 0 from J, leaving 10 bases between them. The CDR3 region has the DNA TGTGCCAGCAGCCCCTACAGGACAACTAATGAAAAACTGTTTTTT. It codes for CASSPYRTTNEKLFF. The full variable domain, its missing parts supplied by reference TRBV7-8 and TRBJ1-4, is GAGVSQSPRYKVAKRGQDVALRCDPISGHVSLFWYQQALGQGPEFLTYFQNEAQLDKSGLPSDRFFAERPEGSVSTLKIQRTQQEDSAVYLCASSPYRTTNEKLFFGSGTQLSVL.

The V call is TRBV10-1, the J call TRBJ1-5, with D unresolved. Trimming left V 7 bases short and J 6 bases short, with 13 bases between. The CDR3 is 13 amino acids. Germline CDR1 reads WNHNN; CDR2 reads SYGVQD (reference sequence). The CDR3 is CASNEVVSQPQHF. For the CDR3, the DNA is TGCGCCAGCAACGAGGTGGTGAGTCAGCCCCAGCATTTT.

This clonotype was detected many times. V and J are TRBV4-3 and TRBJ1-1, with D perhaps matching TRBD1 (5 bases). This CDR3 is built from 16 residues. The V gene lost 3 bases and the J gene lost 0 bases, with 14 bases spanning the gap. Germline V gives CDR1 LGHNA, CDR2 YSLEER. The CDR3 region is CASSHVTGTMNTEAFF. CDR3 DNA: TGCGCCAGCAGCCACGTTACCGGGACGATGAACACTGAAGCTTTCTTT.

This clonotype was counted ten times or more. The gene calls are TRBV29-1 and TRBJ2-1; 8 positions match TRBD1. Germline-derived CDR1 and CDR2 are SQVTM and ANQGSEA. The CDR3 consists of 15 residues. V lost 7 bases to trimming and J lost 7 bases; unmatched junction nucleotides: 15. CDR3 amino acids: CSATPQGAFRNEQFF. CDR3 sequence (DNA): TGCAGCGCAACCCCCCAGGGGGCGTTTCGAAATGAGCAGTTCTTC.